This T cell receptor beta chain was found in a study of control samples from healthy donors and cancer patients. TCRdb's copy holds only in-frame clones and misses some; the assay was immunoSEQ multiplex PCR. The data contain more than 150,000 clones, around 90% of them singletons. The sequencing sample was made of blood. This sequence was found in a woman younger than 45 in good health.

This CDR3 reads CASKDRAWELFF. The CDR3 nucleotides read TGTGCCAGCAAGGACAGGGCGTGGGAGCTGTTTTTT. This chain uses TRBV7-9 with TRBJ2-2, with 8 bases matching TRBD1. Germline V gene data show CDR1 as SEHNR and CDR2 as FQNEAQ (reference sequence). This CDR3 has 12 amino acids. J lost 9 bases, V lost 7 bases, and 4 bases had no gene match.